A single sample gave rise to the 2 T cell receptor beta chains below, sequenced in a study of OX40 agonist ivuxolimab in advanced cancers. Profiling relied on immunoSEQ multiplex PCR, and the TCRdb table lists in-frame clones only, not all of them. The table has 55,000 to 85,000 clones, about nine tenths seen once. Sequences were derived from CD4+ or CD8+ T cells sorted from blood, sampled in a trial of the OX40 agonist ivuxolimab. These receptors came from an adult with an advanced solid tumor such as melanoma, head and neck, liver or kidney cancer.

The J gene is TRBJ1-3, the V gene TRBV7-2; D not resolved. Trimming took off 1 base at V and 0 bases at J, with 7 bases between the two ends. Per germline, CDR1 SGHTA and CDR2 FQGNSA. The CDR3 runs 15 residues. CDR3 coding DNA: TGTGCCAGCAGCTTAGATCCTGTCTCTGGAAACACCATATATTTT. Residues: CASSLDPVSGNTIYF.

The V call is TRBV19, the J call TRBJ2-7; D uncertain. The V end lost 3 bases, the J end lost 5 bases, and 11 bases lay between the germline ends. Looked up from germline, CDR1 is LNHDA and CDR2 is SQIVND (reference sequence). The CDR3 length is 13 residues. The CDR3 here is CASSIGRIDEQYF. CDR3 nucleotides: TGTGCCAGTAGTATCGGTAGGATTGACGAGCAGTACTTC.